This T cell receptor (beta chain) originates from a study of cytomegalovirus exposure and HLA in healthy donors. General observations from the study: The study put around 180 TCR beta chains on its list as cytomegalovirus-associated.

Profiling relied on immunoSEQ multiplex PCR, and the TCRdb table lists in-frame clones only, not all of them. This sample has more than 300,000 clones, with 70% to 90% found just once. Note on this clone: Its antigen is currently unknown.

V shed 6 bases and J 7 bases; nucleotides not matched to a gene: 10. Germline CDR1 reads MDHEN; CDR2 reads SYDVKM. CDR3 length: 15 residues. The donors formed part of the approximately 110-subject validation cohort, distinct from the roughly 600-subject first cohort. Material for sequencing was PBMCs. The rearrangement uses TRBV28 and TRBJ2-2; 8 positions match TRBD1. This receptor was taken from a woman in her late teens or twenties in good health and CMV-seronegative. The CDR3 nucleotides are TGTGCCAGCAGCTATCGGACAGGGTTGGTCGGGGAGCTGTTTTTT. Protein product: CASSYRTGLVGELFF.